Below, 18 T cell receptor beta chains from the same sample are listed, as sequenced in a study of yellow fever vaccine responses in identical twins. Each CDR3 protein gets one entry after TCRdb re-called the RT-PCR reads with MiXCR. The repertoire consists of around 1,700 distinct CDR3 sequences, with approximately 84% occurring once and the leading ten covering 28%. The input for sequencing was T cells from blood (PBMCs), unsorted or a sorted subset (not recorded which), taken before or after yellow fever vaccination (not recorded which). The receptors shown here come from a female donor who received the yellow fever vaccine.

This chain uses TRBV4-2 with TRBJ2-6; D ambiguous. V lost 4 bases, J lost 0 bases, and 7 bases lay in between. This CDR3 contains 15 residues. Germline V gives CDR1 LGHNA, CDR2 YNFKEQ. This CDR3 reads CASSPGYSGANVLTF. In nucleotides, the CDR3 is TGTGCCAGCAGCCCCGGCTACTCTGGGGCCAACGTCCTGACTTTC.

The rearrangement joins TRBV28 to TRBJ1-5, with D unclear. The CDR3 runs 11 residues. Trimming left V 4 bases short and J 7 bases short, with 5 bases between. CDR1 MDHEN and CDR2 SYDVKM come from the germline V gene. The DNA for the CDR3 is TGTGCCAGCAGTTCAGGACAGCCCCAGCATTTT. This codes for CASSSGQPQHF. The full variable domain, with the rest looked up from reference TRBV28 and TRBJ1-5, is DVKVTQSSRYLVKRTGEKVFLECVQDMDHENMFWYRQDPGLGLRLIYFSYDVKMKEKGDIPEGYSVSREKKERFSLILESASTNQTSMYLCASSSGQPQHFGDGTRLSIL.

The rearrangement joins TRBV6-1 to TRBJ2-1; 12 bases match TRBD2. The V and J ends lost 7 bases and 4 bases, in that order; junction bases with no gene match: 5. The germline gives CDR1 MNHNS, CDR2 SASEGT. The CDR3 contains 15 residues. The CDR3 DNA reads as TGTGCCAGCATCCAGACTAGCGGGGGATACAATGAGCAGTTCTTC. Its protein product is CASIQTSGGYNEQFF.

CDR3 protein: CATSRDRGVAAPYNEQFF. The CDR3 nucleotides are TGTGCCACCAGCAGAGATCGTGGGGTAGCGGCCCCATACAATGAGCAGTTCTTC. V and J are TRBV15 and TRBJ2-1, with D possibly TRBD2 on 6 matching bases. The CDR3 has 18 residues. The V and J ends lost 0 bases and 4 bases respectively, with 19 bases between them. In germline, CDR1 is LNHNV, CDR2 YYDKDF (reference sequence).

This chain uses TRBV6-5 with TRBJ1-5, with TRBD1 as a possible D gene (5 bases). V was pared by 0 bases and J by 0 bases, with 9 bases between. The length of the CDR3 is 16 residues. CDR1 and CDR2 from the germline V gene are MNHEY and SVGAGI. CDR3 amino acids: CASSYSGVYSNQPQHF. The CDR3 nucleotides read TGTGCCAGCAGTTACTCGGGGGTTTATAGCAATCAGCCCCAGCATTTT.

CDR3 amino acids: CASSLPRGDEQFF. The CDR3 nucleotides read TGTGCCAGCAGCTTACCAAGAGGGGATGAGCAGTTCTTC. V gene TRBV11-1 combines with J gene TRBJ2-1, with D tentatively TRBD1 or TRBD2 (5 bases each). Germline assignment: CDR1 SGHAT and CDR2 FQDESV (reference sequence). Trimming took 2 bases from V and 8 from J, leaving 10 bases between them. The CDR3 length is 13 residues.

The chain couples TRBV11-2 to TRBJ2-1; 13 nucleotides align to TRBD2. V trimming: 5 bases; J trimming: 12 bases; junction bases outside the gene matches: 13. CDR3 length: 16 residues. From germline, CDR1 is SGHAT and CDR2 FQNNGV. The CDR3 loop reads CASSTRLAGGLMRQFF. CDR3 DNA sequence: TGTGCCAGCAGCACACGACTAGCGGGGGGCCTAATGAGGCAGTTCTTC.

J is TRBJ2-1 and V is TRBV20-1; 9 positions agree with TRBD2. Unmatched junction bases numbered 3, after V lost 4 bases and J lost 2 bases. The CDR3 runs to 14 residues. CDR1 DFQATT and CDR2 SNEGSKA come from the germline V gene (reference sequence). The CDR3: CSAKASGAYNEQFF. For the CDR3, the DNA is TGCAGTGCTAAGGCTAGCGGGGCCTACAATGAGCAGTTCTTC.

The chain uses TRBV6-2 or TRBV6-3 and TRBJ2-1; D may be TRBD2 (5 bases). V lost 1 base, J lost 2 bases, and 9 bases lay in between. This CDR3 region has 15 residues. Germline values: CDR1 MNHEY, CDR2 SVGEGT. CDR3 region: CASSYYWGAYNEQFF. DNA of the CDR3: TGTGCCAGCAGTTACTATTGGGGAGCCTACAATGAGCAGTTCTTC.

The chain joins TRBV20-1 to TRBJ2-4; perhaps TRBD2 as D (6 bases). This CDR3 is built from 16 residues. CDR1 DFQATT and CDR2 SNEGSKA come from the germline V gene (reference sequence). Trimming left V 3 bases short and J 3 bases short, with 18 bases between. The CDR3 region is CSASMGLPWGKNIQYF. For the CDR3, the DNA is TGCAGTGCTAGTATGGGACTCCCTTGGGGCAAAAACATTCAGTACTTC.

The rearrangement uses TRBV4-3 and TRBJ1-2; D remains unclear. The CDR3 sequence is 15 residues long. The germline V and J ends were trimmed by 0 bases and 4 bases, with 12 bases remaining between them. CDR1 and CDR2 from the germline V gene are LGHNA and YSLEER. CDR3 DNA: TGCGCCAGCAGCCAAGAGGTCAGTGAAACCTATGGCTACACCTTC. It translates to CASSQEVSETYGYTF.

The chain links TRBV7-6 to TRBJ2-7; 7 bases align to TRBD2. V was clipped by 1 base and J by 4 bases; unmatched bases: 1. CDR1 and CDR2 from the germline V gene are SGHVS and FNYEAQ. This CDR3 has 13 amino acids. DNA for the CDR3: TGTGCCAGCAGCTTAGGGGGAGGGTACGAGCAGTACGTC. This gives the protein CASSLGGGYEQYV.

The chain links TRBV18 to TRBJ1-2; D unresolved. CDR3 size: 11 residues. Germline V gives CDR1 KGHSH, CDR2 LQKENI. The V gene lost 5 bases and the J gene lost 8 bases, with 9 bases spanning the gap. In nucleotides, the CDR3 is TGTGCCAGCTCAAGTCAAGACGGCTACACCTTC. Translated, it gives CASSSQDGYTF.

The rearrangement links TRBV4-2 to TRBJ1-6, with TRBD1 as a possible D gene (5 bases). The CDR3 sequence is 16 residues long. Trimming took 5 bases from V and 0 from J, leaving 11 bases between them. CDR1 is LGHNA, CDR2 YNFKEQ, per germline. The CDR3 protein is CASSRGRSSYNSPLHF. CDR3 DNA: TGTGCCAGCAGCAGGGGCAGGAGCTCCTATAATTCACCCCTCCACTTT.

The chain has TRBV10-1 and TRBJ2-7; no definite D call. The CDR3 is 13 residues long. The ends were cut back, 4 bases at V and 1 base at J, with 8 bases in the middle. Germline V CDR1 and CDR2: WNHNN, SYGVQD (reference sequence). The CDR3 protein is CASSAAPSYEQYV. The CDR3 DNA is TGCGCCAGCAGTGCGGCCCCTTCCTACGAGCAGTACGTC.

The V call is TRBV11-1, the J call TRBJ2-5; D remains ambiguous. The CDR3 sequence is 14 residues long. Germline V gene lookup returns CDR1 SGHAT and CDR2 FQDESV (reference sequence). Trimming took 1 base from V and 3 from J, leaving 9 bases between them. The CDR3 loop reads CASSLVGRKETQYF. CDR3 coding DNA: TGTGCCAGCAGCTTAGTAGGGCGGAAAGAGACCCAGTACTTC.

The chain recombines TRBV30 with TRBJ2-1; 9 bases match TRBD2. The CDR3 is made up of 13 amino acids. The V gene's germline CDR1 is GTSNPN and CDR2 SVGIG (reference sequence). Trimming removed 4 bases from V and 3 bases from J; junction bases left unmatched: 1. The CDR3 coding sequence is TGTGCCTGGATAGCGGGGGACTACAATGAGCAGTTCTTC. Translated: CAWIAGDYNEQFF.

This rearrangement joins TRBV11-3 to TRBJ1-3; TRBD1 might be the D (6 bases). There are 15 residues in the CDR3. Per the germline V gene, CDR1 is SGHNT and CDR2 is YENEEA. Trimming took off 1 base at V and 2 bases at J, with 9 bases between the two ends. The CDR3 DNA reads TGTGCCAGCAGCTTAGGACAGGACCCTGGAAACACCATATATTTT. Its translation: CASSLGQDPGNTIYF. The full variable domain, with the rest looked up from reference TRBV11-3 and TRBJ1-3, is EAGVVQSPRYKIIEKKQPVAFWCNPISGHNTLYWYLQNLGQGPELLIRYENEEAVDDSQLPKDRFSAERLKGVDSTLKIQPAELGDSAVYLCASSLGQDPGNTIYFGEGSWLTVV.